The 18 T cell receptor beta chains listed next were all sequenced from one sample in a study of blood T cells in healthy people across ages. Sample-barcoded 5' priming and a J-beta primer mix drove a second PCR of about 6 to 12 cycles. TCRdb processed the 5' RACE reads anew with MiXCR; each CDR3 protein has one entry. The sample has roughly 800,000 distinct CDR3 sequences, 55% to 70% seen once. Sequencing was carried out using blood. These receptors all come from a man aged 25 to 40 in good health.

CDR3 loop: CASTLAEREFF. CDR3 bases: TGTGCCAGCACCTTGGCGGAGCGGGAGTTCTTC. The chain has TRBV2 and TRBJ2-1; a possible D gene is TRBD2 (6 bases). Germline assignment: CDR1 SNHLY and CDR2 FYNNEI. The germline V and J ends were trimmed by 7 bases and 14 bases, with 15 bases remaining between them. CDR3 size: 11 residues.

The chain uses TRBV7-2 and TRBJ1-4; TRBD1 aligns across 10 bases. Per the germline V gene, CDR1 is SGHTA and CDR2 is FQGNSA. The CDR3 is 15 residues long. With 3 bases clipped from V and 8 bases from J, the junction kept 6 bases outside the gene matches. The CDR3 sequence is CASSFRGQGQEKLFF. CDR3 sequence (DNA): TGTGCCAGCAGCTTTCGGGGACAGGGGCAAGAAAAACTGTTTTTT.

This clonotype showed up just a few times. CDR3 sequence (DNA): TGTGCCAGCTACAGGGGTTTGTACGAGCAGTACTTC. Protein: CASYRGLYEQYF. The chain uses TRBV2 and TRBJ2-7; 7 bases fit TRBD1. In germline, CDR1 is SNHLY, CDR2 FYNNEI. CDR3 size: 12 residues. V lost 8 bases, J lost 4 bases, and 5 bases stayed unmatched.

This chain uses TRBV24-1 with TRBJ1-2; no clear D gene. Trimming cost V 2 bases and J 1 base, with 7 bases left between them. This CDR3 spans 14 amino acids. CDR1 is KGHDR and CDR2 is SFDVKD in the germline V gene. Here the CDR3 reads CATSDWTDNYGYTF. The CDR3 DNA is TGTGCCACCAGTGATTGGACGGATAACTATGGCTACACCTTC.

For the CDR3, the DNA is TGCAGTGCCAAAGACGGCGCTGGGGCCAACGTCCTGACTTTC. Residues: CSAKDGAGANVLTF. The chain couples TRBV20-1 to TRBJ2-6; no firm D call. This CDR3 region has 14 residues. Per the germline V gene, CDR1 is DFQATT and CDR2 is SNEGSKA (reference sequence). V was cut by 6 bases and J by 2 bases, with 11 bases left in between.

Turning to this clonotype: A read error may account for a junction end that differs from germline. This sequence joins TRBV10-2 and TRBJ2-5, with D perhaps assigned TRBD1 or TRBD2 (6 bases each). The CDR3 runs to 11 residues. The germline gives CDR1 WSHSY, CDR2 SAAADI. The CDR3, as DNA: TGCGCCAGCAGTGATGGGGGGCTGAAGTTCTTC. It codes for CASSDGGLKFF.

The chain carries TRBV7-9 and TRBJ2-7, with D possibly TRBD1 on 6 matching bases. The CDR3 length is 13 residues. V lost 5 bases, J lost 6 bases, and 14 bases lay in between. Per the germline V gene, CDR1 is SEHNR and CDR2 is FQNEAQ (reference sequence). CDR3 nucleotide sequence: TGTGCCAGCAGCATACAGGGCCGTGGCGAGCAGTACTTC. It is translated as CASSIQGRGEQYF.

In its sample, this clonotype was seen a few times. The CDR3 DNA is TGTGCCAGCAGGGCAGGGGACGGCTATAATTCACCCCTCCACTTT. It translates to CASRAGDGYNSPLHF. This chain connects TRBV11-2 to TRBJ1-6; a possible D gene is TRBD1 (6 bases). Trimming shortened V by 6 bases and J by 3 bases, and 12 bases separated the two germline ends. Germline assignment: CDR1 SGHAT and CDR2 FQNNGV. The CDR3 spans 15 residues.

The V gene is TRBV27, the J gene TRBJ2-7; D uncertain. The V gene's germline CDR1 is MNHEY and CDR2 SMNVEV (reference sequence). The CDR3 extends over 13 amino acids. V lost 5 bases, J lost 5 bases, and 13 bases lay in between. CDR3 sequence: CASSVTQINEQYF. The CDR3 region has the DNA TGTGCCAGCAGTGTGACCCAGATAAACGAGCAGTACTTC.

This clonotype was detected once. This chain joins TRBV20-1 and TRBJ2-1; TRBD2 agrees at 10 bases. With V trimmed by 4 bases and J by 8 bases, 2 bases remained unmatched. Germline CDR1 DFQATT, CDR2 SNEGSKA (reference sequence). The CDR3 sequence is 12 residues long. The CDR3 bases are TGCAGTGCTAACCTAGCGGGAGATGAGCAGTTCTTC. Its translation is CSANLAGDEQFF.

The rearrangement uses TRBV25-1 and TRBJ2-3; D uncertain. The CDR3 has 12 residues. The germline V gene has CDR1 MGHDK and CDR2 SYGVNS. Trimming shortened V by 3 bases and J by 5 bases, and 6 bases separated the two germline ends. CDR3 sequence: CASSEWGDTQYF. The CDR3 nucleotides are TGTGCCAGCAGTGAGTGGGGAGATACGCAGTATTTT. Looking up the rest from reference TRBV25-1 and TRBJ2-3 gives the full variable domain: EADIYQTPRYLVIGTGKKITLECSQTMGHDKMYWYQQDPGMELHLIHYSYGVNSTEKGDLSSESTVSRIRTEHFPLTLESARPSHTSQYLCASSEWGDTQYFGPGTRLTVL.

V usage is TRBV7-9 and J usage is TRBJ2-2; D assignment may be TRBD1 or TRBD2 (5 bases each). The CDR3 contains 15 residues. V dropped 1 base and J dropped 2 bases, with 8 bases sitting between them. CDR1 SEHNR and CDR2 FQNEAQ come from the germline V gene (reference sequence). The CDR3 protein is CASSLGDVNTGELFF. In DNA, the CDR3 is TGTGCCAGCAGCTTAGGGGACGTTAACACCGGGGAGCTGTTTTTT.

This clonotype occurred a few times. This chain joins TRBV6-5 and TRBJ2-7, with TRBD2 as a possible D gene (5 bases). CDR3 length equals 12 residues. Germline V gene data show CDR1 as MNHEY and CDR2 as SVGAGI. V lost 8 bases and J 4 bases, leaving 12 bases between the germline ends. CDR3 coding DNA: TGTGCCAGCGGGGAGTTCCGGTACGAGCAGTACTTC. As protein: CASGEFRYEQYF.

J is TRBJ2-3 and V is TRBV20-1; the match to TRBD1 covers 9 bases. The CDR3 consists of 16 residues. With 4 bases clipped from V and 3 bases from J, the junction kept 11 bases outside the gene matches. Germline V lookup: CDR1 DFQATT, CDR2 SNEGSKA (reference sequence). CDR3 sequence (DNA): TGCAGTGCTAACACCTACGGGACAGGGCGGACAGATACGCAGTATTTT. Encoded protein: CSANTYGTGRTDTQYF.

V is TRBV27 and J is TRBJ2-7; 9 nucleotides line up with TRBD2. CDR3 length: 14 residues. From germline, CDR1 is MNHEY and CDR2 SMNVEV (reference sequence). V lost 6 bases, J lost 0 bases, and 3 bases stayed unmatched. This CDR3 is CASSLAGHSYEQYF. For the CDR3, the DNA is TGTGCCAGCAGCCTAGCGGGGCACTCCTACGAGCAGTACTTC.

In this sample, this clonotype turned up a few times. The genes are TRBV4-2 and TRBJ2-1, with D unresolved. Germline V gives CDR1 LGHNA, CDR2 YNFKEQ. V shed 4 bases and J shed 5 bases, with 9 bases lying between them. The CDR3 runs to 13 residues. The CDR3 region has the DNA TGTGCCAGCAGCCTTCGCAGAAACAATGAGCAGTTCTTC. Its protein is CASSLRRNNEQFF.

This clonotype appeared a single time. One end of the junction varies from germline; a read error may be responsible. V and J are TRBV9 and TRBJ1-2, with D maybe TRBD1 (6 bases). The CDR3 runs to 14 residues. Germline loops: CDR1 SGDLS, CDR2 YYNGEE. The CDR3 region is CASSIGGTKYGYTF. For the CDR3, the DNA is TGTGCCAGCTCCATAGGGGGGACTAAATATGGCTACACCTTC.

This clonotype was recorded a few times. CDR3 DNA: TGTGCCAGCAGCTCAGATACGAGCCCCAGGGGGGATGAGCAGTTCTTC. Protein: CASSSDTSPRGDEQFF. The chain carries TRBV7-9 and TRBJ2-1; tentative D call: TRBD1 (7 bases). CDR1 is SEHNR, CDR2 FQNEAQ, per germline (reference sequence). The CDR3 totals 16 residues. V was trimmed by 4 bases and J by 8 bases, leaving 21 bases between them.